This T cell receptor beta chain was captured by sequencing in a study of response to subunit inactivated influenza vaccine. Study conclusions and caveats: Few additional T cells are recruited per seasonal influenza vaccination, authors suggested.

Germline V gene data show CDR1 as SGHAT and CDR2 as FQNNGV. The CDR3 totals 15 residues. With 5 bases clipped from V and 5 bases from J, the junction kept 7 bases outside the gene matches. The sample holds a few counts of this clonotype. Its antigen is not identified. MiXCR, run by TCRdb on the RT-PCR reads, gives a single entry per CDR3 protein. In the table there are more than 400,000 distinct CDR3 sequences, 6.5% to 8% of which are singletons. The chain has TRBV11-2 and TRBJ2-2, with TRBD1 identical over 8 bases. The specimen was PBMCs from blood, collected 23 months after vaccination. The receptor was isolated from a man aged 50-75 years who received an inactivated influenza vaccine. The CDR3 reads CASSQSTGVTGELFF. The CDR3 bases are TGTGCCAGCAGCCAGTCGACAGGGGTGACCGGGGAGCTGTTTTTT.